Listed below are T cell receptor beta chains from one sample, sequenced in a study of blood T cells in healthy people across ages. From the 5' RACE reads, TCRdb called clonotypes with MiXCR, one entry per CDR3 protein. The data hold around 1,700,000 distinct CDR3 sequences, with 28% observed a single time. Sequenced: blood. Every receptor here comes from a young woman in good health. The CDR3 runs from the conserved cysteine through the conserved F or W. D genes are given only for firm matches. Where a row states a size, it is once, few, many or the class of an expanded clone; other rows omit it.

j_call: TRBJ2-1
clone_size: .
v_call: TRBV6-1
d_call: .
cdr3_aa: CASSATRVNEQFF
cdr3_nt: TGTGCCAGCAGTGCAACGCGGGTAAATGAGCAGTTCTTC

j_call: TRBJ2-7
clone_size: few
v_call: TRBV7-6
d_call: .
cdr3_aa: CASSFARERDEQYF
cdr3_nt: TGTGCCAGCAGCTTTGCCAGGGAAAGGGACGAGCAGTACTTC

j_call: TRBJ1-1
clone_size: .
v_call: TRBV4-1
d_call: .
cdr3_aa: CASSPEGGSEAFF
cdr3_nt: TGCGCCAGCAGCCCGGAGGGGGGCTCTGAAGCTTTCTTT

j_call: TRBJ2-5
clone_size: many
v_call: TRBV20-1
d_call: .
cdr3_aa: CSAGRTGKGETQYF
cdr3_nt: TGCAGTGCTGGCCGAACAGGGAAGGGAGAGACCCAGTACTTC

j_call: TRBJ2-1
clone_size: .
v_call: TRBV19
d_call: TRBD2
cdr3_aa: CASSISGRAYNEQFF
cdr3_nt: TGTGCCAGTAGTATTAGCGGGAGGGCCTACAATGAGCAGTTCTTC

j_call: TRBJ2-1
clone_size: many
v_call: TRBV20-1
d_call: .
cdr3_aa: CSARDPPPGGNEQFF
cdr3_nt: TGCAGTGCTAGAGATCCCCCTCCCGGGGGCAATGAGCAGTTCTTC

j_call: TRBJ2-3
clone_size: .
v_call: TRBV5-1
d_call: TRBD2
cdr3_aa: CVSSLLAGLFTDTQYF
cdr3_nt: TGCGTCAGCAGCCTTCTAGCGGGGCTGTTCACAGATACGCAGTATTTT

j_call: TRBJ2-7
clone_size: many
v_call: TRBV7-2
d_call: .
cdr3_aa: CASSSQPGHSYEQYF
cdr3_nt: TGTGCCAGCAGCTCACAGCCTGGACACTCCTACGAGCAGTACTTC

j_call: TRBJ2-7
clone_size: .
v_call: TRBV12-3/TRBV12-4
d_call: TRBD1
cdr3_aa: CASTLRGGQATYEQYF
cdr3_nt: TGTGCCAGCACCCTTAGGGGCGGACAGGCGACCTACGAGCAGTACTTC

j_call: TRBJ2-1
clone_size: few
v_call: TRBV30
d_call: TRBD2
cdr3_aa: CARSVSSGRLNEQFF
cdr3_nt: TGTGCCCGGAGTGTGTCGAGCGGGAGGTTAAATGAGCAGTTCTTC

j_call: TRBJ2-3
clone_size: few
v_call: TRBV6-1
d_call: TRBD2
cdr3_aa: CASSDLSGSSTDTQYF
cdr3_nt: TGTGCCAGCAGTGATCTTAGCGGGAGTTCGACAGATACGCAGTATTTT

j_call: TRBJ2-4
clone_size: .
v_call: TRBV2
d_call: .
cdr3_aa: CASRRDSALGEQYF
cdr3_nt: TGTGCCAGCAGACGGGACTCAGCTTTGGGTGAGCAGTACTTC

j_call: TRBJ2-1
clone_size: once
v_call: TRBV24-1
d_call: TRBD2
cdr3_aa: CATSDFRGDEQFF
cdr3_nt: TGTGCCACCAGTGATTTTCGGGGGGATGAGCAGTTCTTC

j_call: TRBJ2-7
clone_size: few
v_call: TRBV7-2
d_call: .
cdr3_aa: CASSATRTYEQYF
cdr3_nt: TGTGCCAGCAGCGCAACTAGGACCTACGAGCAGTACTTC

j_call: TRBJ1-1
clone_size: many
v_call: TRBV10-3
d_call: .
cdr3_aa: CAISVVANTEAFF
cdr3_nt: TGTGCCATCAGTGTGGTAGCGAACACTGAAGCTTTCTTT

j_call: TRBJ1-4
clone_size: many
v_call: TRBV20-1
d_call: .
cdr3_aa: CSARTVNEKLFF
cdr3_nt: TGCAGTGCTCGGACAGTGAATGAAAAACTGTTTTTT

j_call: TRBJ2-7
clone_size: few
v_call: TRBV20-1
d_call: .
cdr3_aa: CSASNSHAPTEQYF
cdr3_nt: TGCAGTGCCTCCAATTCCCATGCCCCTACCGAGCAGTACTTC

j_call: TRBJ2-3
clone_size: .
v_call: TRBV30
d_call: TRBD1
cdr3_aa: CAWSLDRVSTDTQYF
cdr3_nt: TGTGCCTGGAGTCTCGACAGGGTGAGCACAGATACGCAGTATTTT

j_call: TRBJ2-1
clone_size: .
v_call: TRBV10-3
d_call: .
cdr3_aa: CAIRDSLSYNEQFF
cdr3_nt: TGTGCCATCAGGGACTCCCTCTCCTACAATGAGCAGTTCTTC

j_call: TRBJ2-7
clone_size: .
v_call: TRBV3-1
d_call: .
cdr3_aa: CASSQDRHTYEQYF
cdr3_nt: TGTGCCAGCAGCCAAGATCGGCATACCTACGAGCAGTACTTC

j_call: TRBJ2-1
clone_size: few
v_call: TRBV24-1
d_call: .
cdr3_aa: CATSGGWTFF
cdr3_nt: TGTGCCACCAGTGGCGGGTGGACGTTCTTC

j_call: TRBJ2-1
clone_size: few
v_call: TRBV27
d_call: .
cdr3_aa: CASSEIETSNEQFF
cdr3_nt: TGTGCCAGCAGTGAAATAGAGACTAGTAATGAGCAGTTCTTC

j_call: TRBJ2-3
clone_size: .
v_call: TRBV7-6
d_call: TRBD2
cdr3_aa: CASSLGWSGSGIISDTQYF
cdr3_nt: TGTGCCAGCAGCTTAGGCTGGAGTGGTAGCGGGATAATTTCAGATACGCAGTATTTT

j_call: TRBJ2-3
clone_size: few
v_call: TRBV28
d_call: .
cdr3_aa: CASSWVRPSTDTQYF
cdr3_nt: TGTGCCAGCAGTTGGGTCAGGCCTAGCACAGATACGCAGTATTTT

j_call: TRBJ2-1
clone_size: few
v_call: TRBV19
d_call: .
cdr3_aa: CASSVSGFGVYNEQFF
cdr3_nt: TGTGCCAGTAGTGTGTCGGGGTTTGGCGTCTACAATGAGCAGTTCTTC

j_call: TRBJ1-2
clone_size: .
v_call: TRBV5-1
d_call: .
cdr3_aa: CASSLRQGRPYGYTF
cdr3_nt: TGCGCCAGCAGCTTGAGGCAGGGTAGGCCCTATGGCTACACCTTC

j_call: TRBJ2-3
clone_size: many
v_call: TRBV12-3/TRBV12-4
d_call: TRBD2
cdr3_aa: CASSSLRTSGLGGTQYF
cdr3_nt: TGTGCCAGCAGTTCCCTCCGGACGTCGGGACTAGGAGGTACGCAGTATTTT

j_call: TRBJ2-7
clone_size: few
v_call: TRBV4-3
d_call: .
cdr3_aa: CASSQDPWYEQYF
cdr3_nt: TGCGCCAGCAGCCAAGATCCTTGGTACGAGCAGTACTTC

j_call: TRBJ1-6
clone_size: few
v_call: TRBV7-9
d_call: TRBD1
cdr3_aa: CASSDRDSDNSPLHF
cdr3_nt: TGTGCCAGCAGTGACCGGGACAGTGATAATTCACCCCTCCACTTT

j_call: TRBJ2-7
clone_size: many
v_call: TRBV6-5
d_call: .
cdr3_aa: CASSYGTLGTYEQYF
cdr3_nt: TGTGCCAGCAGCTATGGGACCCTTGGAACCTACGAGCAGTACTTC

j_call: TRBJ1-6
clone_size: .
v_call: TRBV9
d_call: .
cdr3_aa: CANNRDGRASPLHF
cdr3_nt: TGTGCCAACAACAGGGACGGGAGGGCTTCACCCCTCCACTTT

j_call: TRBJ2-3
clone_size: few
v_call: TRBV5-1
d_call: .
cdr3_aa: CASSLVNTQYF
cdr3_nt: TGCGCCAGCAGCTTGGTTAATACGCAGTATTTT

j_call: TRBJ2-1
clone_size: few
v_call: TRBV6-6
d_call: TRBD2
cdr3_aa: CATILGLAGGFEQFF
cdr3_nt: TGTGCCACTATACTAGGACTAGCGGGAGGTTTTGAGCAGTTCTTC

j_call: TRBJ2-7
clone_size: .
v_call: TRBV12-3/TRBV12-4
d_call: TRBD2
cdr3_aa: CASSNPGRSSYNEQYF
cdr3_nt: TGTGCCAGCAGTAACCCCGGGAGGTCCTCCTACAATGAGCAGTACTTC

j_call: TRBJ2-7
clone_size: .
v_call: TRBV20-1
d_call: TRBD2
cdr3_aa: CSARPKRDSTNEQYF
cdr3_nt: TGCAGTGCTAGACCAAAGCGGGATTCTACGAATGAGCAGTACTTC

j_call: TRBJ1-5
clone_size: .
v_call: TRBV7-3
d_call: .
cdr3_aa: CASSLRAKGVWPQHF
cdr3_nt: TGTGCCAGCAGCTTAAGAGCCAAGGGTGTATGGCCCCAGCATTTT

j_call: TRBJ1-2
clone_size: .
v_call: TRBV28
d_call: .
cdr3_aa: CASSPPPTGAHGYTF
cdr3_nt: TGTGCCAGCAGTCCCCCGCCAACGGGGGCGCATGGCTACACCTTC

j_call: TRBJ1-2
clone_size: .
v_call: TRBV30
d_call: .
cdr3_aa: CAWRLHGYTF
cdr3_nt: TGTGCCTGGAGGTTACATGGCTACACCTTC

j_call: TRBJ2-1
clone_size: few
v_call: TRBV24-1
d_call: .
cdr3_aa: CATSDPTTAPGNEQFF
cdr3_nt: TGTGCCACCAGTGATCCGACCACGGCCCCTGGGAATGAGCAGTTCTTC

j_call: TRBJ1-2
clone_size: .
v_call: TRBV20-1
d_call: .
cdr3_aa: CSARENPGRGTYGYTF
cdr3_nt: TGCAGTGCTAGAGAGAACCCGGGACGTGGGACCTATGGCTACACCTTC

j_call: TRBJ1-1
clone_size: .
v_call: TRBV11-2
d_call: .
cdr3_aa: CASTTTGNTEAFF
cdr3_nt: TGTGCCAGCACCACTACAGGAAACACTGAAGCTTTCTTT

j_call: TRBJ2-3
clone_size: many
v_call: TRBV20-1
d_call: .
cdr3_aa: CSARSGADTQYF
cdr3_nt: TGCAGTGCGCGGTCGGGAGCAGATACGCAGTATTTT

j_call: TRBJ1-5
clone_size: few
v_call: TRBV20-1
d_call: .
cdr3_aa: CSARGSGGSNQPQHF
cdr3_nt: TGCAGTGCTAGAGGGAGTGGGGGAAGCAATCAGCCCCAGCATTTT

j_call: TRBJ1-1
clone_size: .
v_call: TRBV20-1
d_call: .
cdr3_aa: CSARGQQGYNTEAFF
cdr3_nt: TGCAGTGCCAGAGGGCAGCAGGGGTATAACACCGAAGCTTTCTTT

j_call: TRBJ1-1
clone_size: .
v_call: TRBV27
d_call: .
cdr3_aa: CASSLSNGGLMNTEAFF
cdr3_nt: TGTGCCAGCAGTTTATCCAACGGGGGACTGATGAACACTGAAGCTTTCTTT

j_call: TRBJ2-3
clone_size: .
v_call: TRBV12-3/TRBV12-4
d_call: .
cdr3_aa: CASTLGGGNTDTQYF
cdr3_nt: TGTGCCAGCACCCTGGGTGGGGGAAACACAGATACGCAGTATTTT

j_call: TRBJ1-5
clone_size: few
v_call: TRBV2
d_call: .
cdr3_aa: CASRAGDHSNQPQHF
cdr3_nt: TGTGCCAGCAGAGCAGGAGACCATAGCAATCAGCCCCAGCATTTT